These 4 T cell receptor beta chains share one sample of origin, sequenced in a study of shared clonotypes between healthy human individuals (dated by TCRdb to about 2020). The library was produced with the immunoSEQ multiplex PCR assay. Here the immuneACCESS table is served through TCRdb, limited to in-frame sequences with V and J called. Missing clones are a known gap in these copies; in checked studies unresolved V genes cover under half, and the rest lacks a known reason. The sample contains about 230,000 clones, just over 65% of them found a single time. Jointly, the top ten make up around 10% of the sample. Material: memory CD4+ T cells sorted from blood. This specimen's cell subset or site label, interpreted: CD45RA-negative fraction. The receptor set was obtained from a man aged 30-40 years in good health.

The V gene is TRBV9, the J gene TRBJ2-5; TRBD1 matches at 11 bases. Germline loops: CDR1 SGDLS, CDR2 YYNGEE. J gave up 5 bases and V 2 bases, and 5 bases lay outside the gene matches. The CDR3 runs to 15 residues. The CDR3 region is CASSVGTGGTETQYF. The CDR3, as DNA: TGTGCCAGCAGCGTCGGGACAGGGGGGACGGAGACCCAGTACTTC.

This clone was recorded only once. A junction boundary mismatches the germline segment, possibly from a read error. V usage is TRBV5-1 and J usage is TRBJ2-3; D is undetermined. This CDR3 comprises 16 residues. The V gene's germline CDR1 is SGHRS and CDR2 YFSETQ. CDR3 DNA sequence: TGCGTCAGCAGCTCGATTCGACTCTGGGGCACAGATACGCAGTATTTT. This encodes CVSSSIRLWGTDTQYF.

The rearrangement links TRBV5-1 to TRBJ2-6; D ambiguous. Germline CDR1 SGHRS, CDR2 YFSETQ. The CDR3 extends over 16 amino acids. V was pared by 0 bases and J by 0 bases, with 7 bases between. The CDR3: CASSLEPLSGANVLTF. CDR3 nucleotides: TGCGCCAGCAGCTTGGAGCCTCTCTCTGGGGCCAACGTCCTGACTTTC. Combining the CDR3 with reference TRBV5-1 and TRBJ2-6 gives the whole variable domain KAGVTQTPRYLIKTRGQQVTLSCSPISGHRSVSWYQQTPGQGLQFLFEYFSETQRNKGNFPGRFSGRQFSNSRSEMNVSTLELGDSALYLCASSLEPLSGANVLTFGAGSRLTVL.

The rearrangement links TRBV30 to TRBJ2-6; D may be TRBD2 (5 bases). This CDR3 is built from 15 residues. In germline, CDR1 is GTSNPN, CDR2 SVGIG (reference sequence). V was cut by 4 bases and J by 2 bases, with 12 bases left in between. The CDR3 coding sequence is TGTGCCTGGAATGGTGTAGCGACTGGGGCCAACGTCCTGACTTTC. This encodes CAWNGVATGANVLTF.